These 6 T cell receptor beta chains were all obtained from the same sample, sequenced in a study of T cells in Graves' hyperthyroidism and ophthalmopathy. It was RNA transcripts that yielded the amplified TCR beta CDR3 regions. An initial round of RT-PCR targeting the TCR CDR3 relied on the HTBI primer set. TCRdb re-called the multiplex PCR reads with MiXCR, one entry per CDR3 protein. Among about half a million distinct CDR3 sequences listed, less than 25% were seen once. Sequenced: blood. The source of these receptors is a man aged 18 to 29 with Graves' hyperthyroidism.

This clonotype appeared once. The J gene is TRBJ1-5, the V gene TRBV12-3 or TRBV12-4, with D perhaps matching TRBD1 (5 bases). With 7 bases removed from V and 5 bases from J, the gap between germline ends came to 18 bases. This CDR3 is 15 amino acids long. CDR3 loop: CASNQGRLGDQPQHF. CDR3 sequence (DNA): TGTGCCAGCAATCAGGGAAGGTTAGGGGATCAGCCCCAGCATTTT.

The sample holds many counts of this clonotype. The conserved closing phenylalanine or tryptophan is absent in this CDR3, likely reflecting a read error. The rearrangement joins TRBV6-2 or TRBV6-3 to TRBJ1-1; D call uncertain. Germline CDR1 reads MNHEY; CDR2 reads SVGEGT. This CDR3 is 12 amino acids long. The V end lost 10 bases, the J end lost 0 bases, and 9 bases lay between the germline ends. The CDR3 DNA reads TGTGCCACCAGAGACCTGAACACTGAAGCTTTCCTT. This translates into CATRDLNTEAFL.

This clonotype was picked up a small number of times. The gene calls are TRBV20-1 and TRBJ1-2; 8 bases are shared with TRBD1. In germline, CDR1 is DFQATT, CDR2 SNEGSKA (reference sequence). This CDR3 has 15 amino acids. The trim removed 0 bases at V and 1 base at J, leaving 4 bases unmatched. CDR3 DNA: TGCAGTGCTAGAGATTCAGGGGGCAGTAACTATGGCTACACCTTC. Translating it yields CSARDSGGSNYGYTF.

The V call is TRBV10-3, the J call TRBJ2-2, with a weak D call TRBD2 (5 bases). There are 14 residues in the CDR3. Trimming removed 6 bases at V and 0 bases at J, with 8 bases between. Germline values: CDR1 ENHRY, CDR2 SYGVKD. Here the CDR3 DNA reads TGTGCCATCAGGAGGGTAACGAACACCGGGGAGCTGTTTTTT. Protein product: CAIRRVTNTGELFF.

At least ten counts were recorded for this clonotype. The rearrangement links TRBV11-2 to TRBJ1-1, with D perhaps TRBD1 (6 bases). The CDR3 covers 15 residues. Per germline, CDR1 SGHAT and CDR2 FQNNGV. V lost 3 bases and J 1 base, leaving 12 bases between the germline ends. The CDR3 nucleotides read TGTGCCAGCAGCTTTGTAGCGGGACAGAACACTGAAGCTTTCTTT. As protein: CASSFVAGQNTEAFF.

This clonotype came up many times. V is TRBV12-3 or TRBV12-4 and J is TRBJ2-7, with 8 bases identical to TRBD1. V lost 4 bases, J lost 2 bases, and 4 bases stayed unmatched. The CDR3 totals 14 residues. DNA of the CDR3: TGTGCCAGCAGTTCTCGACAGGGGACCTACGAGCAGTACTTC. This codes for CASSSRQGTYEQYF.